The 19 T cell receptor beta chains presented below share a single source sample, sequenced in a study of blood T cell repertoires in COVID-19. Profiled with immunoSEQ multiplex PCR; TCRdb holds only in-frame clones, not every one. The table shows 100,000 to 150,000 clones, with 69% occurring only once. Sequencing input: peripheral blood. These receptors came from a woman between 65 and 79 years old with acute or convalescent COVID-19.

The V and J genes are TRBV7-2 and TRBJ1-4, with D unresolved. CDR3 length: 13 residues. Germline lookup yields CDR1 SGHTA and CDR2 FQGNSA. The V end was cut by 5 bases, the J end by 7 bases, with 11 bases between. In DNA form, the CDR3 reads TGTGCCAGCAGCGAGAGTAGTGGTGAAAAACTGTTTTTT. Its translation is CASSESSGEKLFF.

The chain is built from TRBV24-1 and TRBJ2-7, with 8 bases that match TRBD2. After removal of 4 bases from V and 0 bases from J, the junction contained 4 bases not matched to a gene. CDR1 and CDR2 (germline): KGHDR, SFDVKD. This CDR3 is 15 amino acids long. CDR3 amino acids: CATSDPAGGSYEQYF. The CDR3 DNA follows: TGTGCCACCAGTGACCCCGCGGGGGGCTCCTACGAGCAGTACTTC.

This clone appeared once. The rearrangement links TRBV27 to TRBJ1-2; 8 bases line up with TRBD1. This CDR3 is 15 amino acids long. J was trimmed by 3 bases and V by 7 bases; bases with no gene match: 10. Germline values: CDR1 MNHEY, CDR2 SMNVEV (reference sequence). This CDR3 reads CASTTITGGDYGYTF. The DNA for the CDR3 is TGTGCCAGCACCACAATTACAGGGGGAGACTATGGCTACACCTTC.

This chain joins TRBV3-1 (or the pseudogene TRBV3-2) and TRBJ2-7; D not resolved. Germline lookup yields CDR1 LGHDT and CDR2 YNNKEL (reference sequence). This CDR3 is 15 amino acids long. The ends were cut back, 1 base at V and 2 bases at J, with 12 bases in the middle. As DNA, the CDR3 is TGTGCCAGCAGCCAAGCGAATGGGCCCCCCTACGAGCAGTACTTC. Encoded protein: CASSQANGPPYEQYF.

This clone was observed a few times. V and J are TRBV10-3 and TRBJ1-1, with D tentatively TRBD1 (6 bases). The germline V gene encodes CDR1 ENHRY and CDR2 SYGVKD. Trimming pared 3 bases from V and 7 bases from J, leaving 12 bases between. The CDR3 extends over 13 amino acids. In DNA, the CDR3 is TGTGCCATCAGTGATCGCGGGGGCGGTGAAGCTTTCTTT. Its protein product is CAISDRGGGEAFF.

The chain employs TRBV7-6 and TRBJ2-3; 7 bases line up with TRBD1. CDR1 is SGHVS and CDR2 is FNYEAQ in the germline V gene. The V and J ends lost 5 bases and 2 bases, in that order; junction bases with no gene match: 7. The CDR3 runs to 15 residues. DNA for the CDR3: TGTGCCAGCAGCGAGACAGGGAGAAACACAGATACGCAGTATTTT. This sequence encodes CASSETGRNTDTQYF.

The chain employs TRBV11-3 and TRBJ2-1; 8 bases fit TRBD2. Trimming removed 8 bases from V and 10 bases from J; junction bases left unmatched: 7. Germline CDR1 is SGHNT and CDR2 is YENEEA. CDR3 length: 12 residues. The DNA for the CDR3 is TGTGCCAGCTCCCTTAGCGGGACAGAGCAGTTCTTC. Its protein product is CASSLSGTEQFF.

The chain has TRBV3-1 (or the pseudogene TRBV3-2) and TRBJ1-2; 10 bases match TRBD1. Germline CDR1 and CDR2: LGHDT and YNNKEL (reference sequence). V lost 1 base to trimming and J lost 8 bases; unmatched junction nucleotides: 4. There are 14 residues in the CDR3. The CDR3 coding sequence is TGTGCCAGCAGCCAAGGACAGGGGGCGGGAGGCTACACCTTC. Its translation is CASSQGQGAGGYTF.

This clone was recorded a few times. This rearrangement joins TRBV4-2 to TRBJ1-5, with D unresolved. The V end lost 1 base, the J end lost 0 bases, and 13 bases lay between the germline ends. The CDR3 consists of 17 residues. The germline V gene encodes CDR1 LGHNA and CDR2 YNFKEQ. CDR3 sequence reads: CASSQGSGKNSNQPQHF. The CDR3 DNA reads as TGTGCCAGCAGCCAAGGCTCGGGAAAAAATAGCAATCAGCCCCAGCATTTT.

This chain uses TRBV5-4 with TRBJ1-2; D remains unclear. CDR1 is SGHNT, CDR2 YYREEE, per germline (reference sequence). Trimming took off 2 bases at V and 6 bases at J, with 11 bases between the two ends. The CDR3 totals 13 residues. The CDR3 reads CASSFDSGNGYTF. The CDR3 region has the DNA TGTGCCAGCAGCTTCGACTCGGGGAATGGCTACACCTTC.

The chain is built from TRBV4-2 and TRBJ2-7, with 7 bases lining up with TRBD2. The CDR3 runs to 15 residues. The V gene end was trimmed by 3 bases and the J gene end by 2 bases; junction bases not matched to a gene: 7. The germline CDR1 and CDR2 sequences are LGHNA and YNFKEQ. As DNA, the CDR3 is TGTGCCAGCAGCCAGGGGGGGGGACTTCCCTACGAGCAGTACTTC. It is translated as CASSQGGGLPYEQYF.

This chain links TRBV5-1 with TRBJ1-1; tentatively, D is TRBD1 (5 bases). Germline V gene lookup returns CDR1 SGHRS and CDR2 YFSETQ. Deletions cut 5 bases from V and 4 bases from J, with 18 bases between. The CDR3 extends over 15 amino acids. The CDR3 DNA is TGCGCCAGCAGTCGCACCTCCTCCGGGGGCACTGAAGCTTTCTTT. Translated, it gives CASSRTSSGGTEAFF. The full variable domain, in which reference TRBV5-1 and TRBJ1-1 provide the parts outside the CDR3, is KAGVTQTPRYLIKTRGQQVTLSCSPISGHRSVSWYQQTPGQGLQFLFEYFSETQRNKGNFPGRFSGRQFSNSRSEMNVSTLELGDSALYLCASSRTSSGGTEAFFGQGTRLTVV.

This clone has more than one count but fewer than ten. The chain has TRBV5-1 and TRBJ2-1; the D is unclear. With 4 bases removed from V and 1 base from J, the gap between germline ends came to 6 bases. This CDR3 spans 13 amino acids. Germline V gene data show CDR1 as SGHRS and CDR2 as YFSETQ. The CDR3 DNA reads TGCGCCAGCAGCCCAGGATCCTACAATGAGCAGTTCTTC. It yields the protein CASSPGSYNEQFF.

The table lists this clone with a count of one. The V call is TRBV6-2 or TRBV6-3, the J call TRBJ2-7; D gene ambiguous. CDR1 MNHEY and CDR2 SVGEGT come from the germline V gene. The CDR3 runs 17 residues. The V end was cut by 2 bases, the J end by 0 bases, with 17 bases between. As DNA, the CDR3 is TGTGCCAGCAGTTACCCTCGTGGAGAAAGGAGCTCCTACGAGCAGTACTTC. Amino acids: CASSYPRGERSSYEQYF.

The CDR3 bases are TGCGCCAGCAGCTTGGATCAGGGATTCTCTCAAGAGACCCAGTACTTC. This encodes CASSLDQGFSQETQYF. V usage is TRBV5-1 and J usage is TRBJ2-5, with D possibly matching TRBD1 (5 bases). The CDR3 covers 16 residues. Germline V gene data show CDR1 as SGHRS and CDR2 as YFSETQ. V dropped 0 bases and J dropped 2 bases, with 14 bases sitting between them.

This clone appeared once. V and J are TRBV11-2 and TRBJ2-7, with 10 positions matching TRBD2. CDR1 is SGHAT and CDR2 is FQNNGV in the germline V gene. Unmatched junction bases numbered 5, after V lost 5 bases and J lost 1 base. The CDR3 totals 15 residues. CDR3 nucleotide sequence: TGTGCCAGCAGCGAGACTAGCGGGCAATCCTACGAGCAGTACTTC. Translating it yields CASSETSGQSYEQYF.

The rearrangement joins TRBV4-3 to TRBJ2-7; D perhaps matches TRBD2 (6 bases). The CDR3 runs to 13 residues. V was cut by 3 bases and J by 6 bases, with 12 bases left in between. Looked up from germline, CDR1 is LGHNA and CDR2 is YSLEER. The CDR3 loop is CASSQIQEGEQYF. In nucleotides, the CDR3 is TGCGCCAGCAGCCAGATTCAGGAGGGCGAGCAGTACTTC.

This clone was found a few times. The rearrangement links TRBV27 to TRBJ2-5, with a weak D call TRBD2 (7 bases). Trimming took off 4 bases at V and 3 bases at J, with 15 bases between the two ends. The CDR3 sequence is 15 residues long. CDR1 and CDR2 from the germline V gene are MNHEY and SMNVEV (reference sequence). CDR3 sequence: CASSSGGAGEETQYF. CDR3 bases: TGTGCCAGCAGTTCGGGGGGCGCCGGGGAAGAGACCCAGTACTTC.

V usage is TRBV6-5 and J usage is TRBJ2-7; 12 nucleotides agree with TRBD1. This CDR3 comprises 15 residues. V lost 6 bases, J lost 1 base, and 4 bases stayed unmatched. Germline CDR1 and CDR2: MNHEY and SVGAGI. The DNA of the CDR3 is TGTGCCAGCAGCCGGGACAGGGGGCAATCCTACGAGCAGTACTTC. Its protein is CASSRDRGQSYEQYF.